This TCR beta chain was captured in a study of Ad26.COV2.S vaccination and SARS-CoV-2 variants. Method: immunoSEQ multiplex PCR; TCRdb's copy keeps in-frame clones and lacks some. In the table there are approximately 400,000 clones, about 92% of which are singletons. To note about this clone: Its antigen is as yet unknown.

Points from the study as a whole: In vaccinated individuals, spike-specific CD8+ and CD4+ T cell responses reportedly displayed substantial breadth. There was a possibility that the TCR breadth and depth analyses underestimated total T cell responses.

The source material was peripheral blood, sampled after recovery from COVID-19. The TCR sequence derives from a human donor who had recovered from COVID-19.

The CDR3 coding sequence is TGTGCCAGCAGCTTTCAGGGCGATAAAGCTTTCTTT. This gives the protein CASSFQGDKAFF. The chain combines TRBV11-3 with TRBJ1-1; TRBD1 might be the D (5 bases). Per the germline V gene, CDR1 is SGHNT and CDR2 is YENEEA. V was shortened by 3 bases and J by 9 bases, with 11 bases between the two germline ends. The CDR3 covers 12 residues.